The rows below give T cell receptor beta chains drawn from one sample of a study of blood T cell repertoires in COVID-19. Produced via immunoSEQ multiplex PCR; TCRdb's table is partial and in-frame only. Seen here are approximately 190,000 clones, around 86% observed once, and the top ten hold approximately 25%. Material for sequencing was PBMCs or T cells enriched from blood (not recorded which). The receptor set was obtained from a woman in her 40s in a cohort exposed to, infected with or recovered from COVID-19 (not recorded which). Both conserved end residues are part of each CDR3. The order of the fields is J gene, D gene, V gene, CDR3 length, clone size, CDR3 DNA, CDR3 protein. A D gene is named only where the DNA matches it firmly. The size of a clone is reported for some rows only, either as once, few or many, or as a class for expanded clones.

TRBJ2-2,NA,TRBV6-2/TRBV6-3,14,NA,TGTGCCAGCAGTTACCGCCCAGACACCGGGGAGCTGTTTTTT,CASSYRPDTGELFF
TRBJ1-1,NA,TRBV11-2,11,NA,TGTGCCAGCAGCTTAGGCGGCGAAGCTTTCTTT,CASSLGGEAFF
TRBJ2-7,TRBD2,TRBV6-5,14,NA,TGTGCCAGCAGTTACCGGCGGGAGTCCGACGAGCAGTACTTC,CASSYRRESDEQYF
TRBJ1-1,TRBD1,TRBV7-2,15,once,TGTGCCAGCAGCCCCCGGTCCAGGGGGTTTATCCAAGCTTTCTTT,CASSPRSRGFIQAFF
TRBJ2-2,NA,TRBV6-5,16,NA,TGTGCCAGCAGTTACGGGCCACGCGCGAACACCGGGGAGCTGTTTTTT,CASSYGPRANTGELFF
TRBJ1-2,NA,TRBV6-2/TRBV6-3,15,NA,TGTGCCAGCAGTACCACCCGCAGGGAAATCTATGGCTACACCTTC,CASSTTRREIYGYTF
TRBJ1-4,NA,TRBV5-1,15,NA,TGCGCCAGCAGCTTGGCCCAGGGAATTAATGAAAAACTGTTTTTT,CASSLAQGINEKLFF
TRBJ1-2,NA,TRBV6-5,13,NA,TGTGCCAGCAGTTACTCTCCTTCGACAGGCCTTTTCTTC,CASSYSPSTGLFF
TRBJ1-1,NA,TRBV11-2,14,NA,TGTGCCAGCAGCTTAGCTGGCGGGAACACTGAAGCTTTCTTT,CASSLAGGNTEAFF
TRBJ1-6,NA,TRBV5-1,15,NA,TGCGCCAGCAGCTTGGAGCAGGGCTATAATTCACCCCTCCACTTT,CASSLEQGYNSPLHF
TRBJ1-1,TRBD1,TRBV4-3,14,NA,TGCGCCAGCAGCCAGGATACAGGGGGGACTGAAGCTTTCTTT,CASSQDTGGTEAFF
TRBJ2-3,TRBD2,TRBV7-9,17,NA,TGTGCCAGCAGCTTAGGAAGCCTAGCGGGGCTCACAGATACGCAGTATTTT,CASSLGSLAGLTDTQYF
TRBJ2-2,NA,TRBV2,15,NA,TGTGCCAGCAGTGATGACCGGGTGGACACCGGGGAGCTGTTTTTT,CASSDDRVDTGELFF
TRBJ2-7,NA,TRBV7-9,13,few,TGTGCCAGCACCTGGACACCTCAAGACGAGCAGTACTTC,CASTWTPQDEQYF
TRBJ1-3,NA,TRBV6-1,16,NA,TGTGCCAGCAGTGGCCGCCGGGGAAGCTCTGGAAACACCATATATTTT,CASSGRRGSSGNTIYF
TRBJ1-5,NA,TRBV28,14,NA,TGTGCCAGCAGTCCCAGGGGAAGCAATCAGCCCCAGCATTTT,CASSPRGSNQPQHF
TRBJ2-7,NA,TRBV13,16,NA,TGTGCCAGCAGCTTAGTGGGGGCCCACCTCTCCTACGAGCAGTACTTC,CASSLVGAHLSYEQYF
TRBJ1-3,NA,TRBV7-2,15,once,TGTGCCAGCAGCTTAGCGCCGGGGGTTAGAAACACCATATATTTT,CASSLAPGVRNTIYF
TRBJ1-2,NA,TRBV27,14,NA,TGTGCCAGCAGTTTTCAGGGGTCTAACTATGGCTACACCTTC,CASSFQGSNYGYTF
TRBJ1-2,NA,TRBV3-1/TRBV3-2,14,NA,TGTGCCAGCAGCCAACTTCCAGGGGAAGGCGGCTACACCTTC,CASSQLPGEGGYTF
TRBJ2-3,NA,TRBV3-1/TRBV3-2,16,NA,TGTGCCAGCAGCCAAGTTCACAGGCCCGGCACAGATACGCAGTATTTT,CASSQVHRPGTDTQYF
TRBJ2-7,TRBD2,TRBV29-1,13,NA,TGCAGCGTTGTGACTAGCGGGAGCTACGAGCAGTACTTC,CSVVTSGSYEQYF
TRBJ2-1,TRBD1,TRBV18,16,NA,TGTGCCAGCTCACCGTGGGACAGGGAGGTCGGGGATGAGCAGTTCTTC,CASSPWDREVGDEQFF
TRBJ1-5,NA,TRBV2,12,NA,TGTGCCAGCAGCCCCTCCGGTCAGCCCCAGCATTTT,CASSPSGQPQHF
TRBJ2-1,TRBD2,TRBV19,16,NA,TGTGCCAGTAGTATAGTCGGGCTAGCGGGAGGTGGTGAGCAGTTCTTC,CASSIVGLAGGGEQFF
TRBJ1-5,NA,TRBV4-3,15,NA,TGCGCCAGCAGCCAAGATCGGCGGAAAAATCAGCCCCAGCATTTT,CASSQDRRKNQPQHF
TRBJ2-2,TRBD1,TRBV14,17,once,TGTGCCAGCAGTCAGGGGAAATCGACAGGGGTTACCGGGGAGCTGTTTTTT,CASSQGKSTGVTGELFF
TRBJ1-2,NA,TRBV30,13,NA,TGTGCCGGGCCGGGACTACTCGACTATGGCTACACCTTC,CAGPGLLDYGYTF
TRBJ2-7,TRBD1,TRBV5-1,18,once,TGCGCCAGCAGCTTGCGGACAGGGAAATCAGTGGTGGGGTACGAGCAGTACTTC,CASSLRTGKSVVGYEQYF
TRBJ1-2,NA,TRBV9,13,once,TGTGCCAGCAGCGACTCTAATAGCTATGGCTACACCTTC,CASSDSNSYGYTF
TRBJ2-1,TRBD2,TRBV29-1,17,NA,TGCAGCGTTTTAGGACTAGCGGGAGGGAGCTCCTACAATGAGCAGTTCTTC,CSVLGLAGGSSYNEQFF
TRBJ2-7,NA,TRBV10-2,13,NA,TGCGCCAGCAGTGAGTCGGGCCCCTACGAGCAGTACTTC,CASSESGPYEQYF
TRBJ2-1,NA,TRBV11-3,12,NA,TGTGCCAGCACCGCCGACAGGCATGAGCAGTTCTTC,CASTADRHEQFF
TRBJ1-2,TRBD1,TRBV28,16,NA,TGTGCCAGCACCCTTGGGGGAACAGGGGGCGCAGGTGGCTACACCTTC,CASTLGGTGGAGGYTF
TRBJ1-2,TRBD1,TRBV27,17,once,TGTGCCAGCAGTTTACTATTTGAGGGGGCAGGGTGGATGGGCTACACCTTC,CASSLLFEGAGWMGYTF
TRBJ1-2,TRBD1,TRBV24-1,15,NA,TGTGCCACCAGTGACCCTGGGACAGCGGGGGGCGGCTACACCTTC,CATSDPGTAGGGYTF
TRBJ2-2,TRBD1,TRBV5-1,15,NA,TGCGCCAGCAGCCTGACGGACAGGGTAGCCGGGGAGCTGTTTTTT,CASSLTDRVAGELFF
TRBJ1-3,TRBD1,TRBV2,16,few,TGTGCCAGCAGCCTAAGAGAGCCGGGACAGGGAAACACCATATATTTT,CASSLREPGQGNTIYF
TRBJ1-2,NA,TRBV30,12,few,TGTGCCTGGAGTGGGACAGCATATGGCTACACCTTC,CAWSGTAYGYTF
TRBJ2-4,NA,TRBV11-3,15,NA,TGTGCCAGCAGTACTTTGGGAGTCGCCAAAAACATTCAGTACTTC,CASSTLGVAKNIQYF
TRBJ2-7,TRBD1,TRBV7-8,15,NA,TGTGCCAGCAGCCCCTCTAGGGACAGATCCTACGAGCAGTACTTC,CASSPSRDRSYEQYF
TRBJ2-5,NA,TRBV6-2/TRBV6-3,16,NA,TGTGCCAGCAGTTCCCTACTACGGGAGTCAGGAGAGACCCAGTACTTC,CASSSLLRESGETQYF
TRBJ1-1,NA,TRBV19,13,NA,TGTGCCAGTACCACCGGGAGGCGGACTGAAGCTTTCTTT,CASTTGRRTEAFF
TRBJ1-4,NA,TRBV19,15,NA,TGTGCCAGTAGTAGAGCCGGCCTGGAGGGTGAAAAACTGTTTTTT,CASSRAGLEGEKLFF
TRBJ1-2,TRBD1,TRBV29-1,13,NA,TGCAGCGCCTGGACAGGGGGCGACTATGGCTACACCTTC,CSAWTGGDYGYTF
TRBJ2-6,TRBD2,TRBV4-1,18,NA,TGCGCCAGCAGCCTAGGGACTAGCGGGAGCTCTGGGGCCAACGTCCTGACTTTC,CASSLGTSGSSGANVLTF
TRBJ1-4,TRBD1,TRBV5-1,17,NA,TGCGCCAGCAGCTTGGCCGGACAGGGGGCTGGTAATGAAAAACTGTTTTTT,CASSLAGQGAGNEKLFF
TRBJ2-5,TRBD1,TRBV3-1/TRBV3-2,13,NA,TGTGCCAGCAGTCTTCAGGGGGCGTCGACCCAGTACTTC,CASSLQGASTQYF
TRBJ2-1,TRBD1,TRBV11-2,15,NA,TGTGCCAGCAGCCCCGGACAGGGGGCTTACAATGAGCAGTTCTTC,CASSPGQGAYNEQFF
TRBJ2-7,NA,TRBV4-3,14,NA,TGCGCCAGCAGCCGACGGGTCAGTCCGGGAGAGCAGTACTTC,CASSRRVSPGEQYF
TRBJ2-7,NA,TRBV27,16,NA,TGTGCCAGCAGTGCCCGGGGTGACGCATGGAGCTACGAGCAGTACTTC,CASSARGDAWSYEQYF
TRBJ2-1,TRBD2,TRBV7-7,17,NA,TGTGCCAGCAGCCTGACTAGCAGCGGGAGCTCCTACAATGAGCAGTTCTTC,CASSLTSSGSSYNEQFF
TRBJ2-1,TRBD1,TRBV9,14,NA,TGTGCCAGCAGCGTAGTAACAGGGGGAGATGAGCAGTTCTTC,CASSVVTGGDEQFF